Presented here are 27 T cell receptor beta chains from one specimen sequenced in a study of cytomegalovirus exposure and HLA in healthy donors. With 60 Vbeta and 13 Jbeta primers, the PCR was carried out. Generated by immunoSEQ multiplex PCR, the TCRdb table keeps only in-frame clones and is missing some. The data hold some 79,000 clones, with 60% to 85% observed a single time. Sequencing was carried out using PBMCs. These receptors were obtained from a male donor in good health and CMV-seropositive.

The CDR3 nucleotides are TGCGCCAGCAGTGAGGTTCTGGACAGGCCAAACTATGGCTACACCTTC. Amino acid sequence: CASSEVLDRPNYGYTF. This chain links TRBV10-2 with TRBJ1-2; 7 nucleotides match TRBD1. Germline-derived CDR1 and CDR2 are WSHSY and SAAADI. The V gene end was trimmed by 2 bases and the J gene end by 2 bases; junction bases not matched to a gene: 8. The CDR3 is 16 amino acids.

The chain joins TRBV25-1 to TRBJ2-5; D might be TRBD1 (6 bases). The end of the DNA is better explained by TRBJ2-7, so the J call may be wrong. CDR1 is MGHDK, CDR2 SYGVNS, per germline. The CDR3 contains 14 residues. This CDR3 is CASSLKGEGYEQYF. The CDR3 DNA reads TGTGCCAGCAGTCTTAAGGGGGAAGGCTACGAGCAGTACTTC.

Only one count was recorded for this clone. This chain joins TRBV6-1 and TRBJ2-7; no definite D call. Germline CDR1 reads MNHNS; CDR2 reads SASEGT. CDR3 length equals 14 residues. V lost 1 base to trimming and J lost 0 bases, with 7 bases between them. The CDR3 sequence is CASSEDPNSYEQYF. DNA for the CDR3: TGTGCCAGCAGTGAAGATCCAAACTCCTACGAGCAGTACTTC.

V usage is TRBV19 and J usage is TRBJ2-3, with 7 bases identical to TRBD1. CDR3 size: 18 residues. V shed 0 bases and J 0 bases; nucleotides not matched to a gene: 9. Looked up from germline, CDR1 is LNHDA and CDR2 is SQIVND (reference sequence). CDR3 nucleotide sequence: TGTGCCAGTAGTATAGATTGGGACAGAGGCGCTAGCACAGATACGCAGTATTTT. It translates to CASSIDWDRGASTDTQYF.

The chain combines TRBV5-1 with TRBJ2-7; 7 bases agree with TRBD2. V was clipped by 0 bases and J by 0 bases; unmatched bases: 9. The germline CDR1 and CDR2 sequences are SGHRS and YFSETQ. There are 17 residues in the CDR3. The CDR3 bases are TGCGCCAGCAGCTTGGAGGCTAGCGGAGCCTCCTCCTACGAGCAGTACTTC. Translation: CASSLEASGASSYEQYF.

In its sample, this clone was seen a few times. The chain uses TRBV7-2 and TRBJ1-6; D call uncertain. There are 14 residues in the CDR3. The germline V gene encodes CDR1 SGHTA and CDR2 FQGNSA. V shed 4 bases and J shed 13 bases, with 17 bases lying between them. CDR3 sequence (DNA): TGTGCCAGCAGCTCATCAGACTCATTCAACCCCCTCCACTTT. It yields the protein CASSSSDSFNPLHF. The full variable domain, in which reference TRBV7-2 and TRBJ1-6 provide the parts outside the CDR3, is GAGVSQSPSNKVTEKGKDVELRCDPISGHTALYWYRQSLGQGLEFLIYFQGNSAPDKSGLPSDRFSAERTGGSVSTLTIQRTQQEDSAVYLCASSSSDSFNPLHFGNGTRLTVT.

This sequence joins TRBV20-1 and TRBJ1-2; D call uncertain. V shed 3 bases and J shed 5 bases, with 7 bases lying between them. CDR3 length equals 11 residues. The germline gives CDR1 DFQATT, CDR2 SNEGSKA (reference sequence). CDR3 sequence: CSASSPYGYTF. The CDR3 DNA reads TGCAGTGCTAGTTCCCCTTATGGCTACACCTTC.

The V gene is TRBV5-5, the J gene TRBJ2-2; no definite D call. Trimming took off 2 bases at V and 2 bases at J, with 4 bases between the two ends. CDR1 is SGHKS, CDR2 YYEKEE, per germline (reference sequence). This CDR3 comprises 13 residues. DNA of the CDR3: TGTGCCAGCAGCTTCGTAAACACCGGGGAGCTGTTTTTT. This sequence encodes CASSFVNTGELFF. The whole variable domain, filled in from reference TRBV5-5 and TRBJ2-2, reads DAGVTQSPTHLIKTRGQQVTLRCSPISGHKSVSWYQQVLGQGPQFIFQYYEKEERGRGNFPDRFSARQFPNYSSELNVNALLLGDSALYLCASSFVNTGELFFGEGSRLTVL.

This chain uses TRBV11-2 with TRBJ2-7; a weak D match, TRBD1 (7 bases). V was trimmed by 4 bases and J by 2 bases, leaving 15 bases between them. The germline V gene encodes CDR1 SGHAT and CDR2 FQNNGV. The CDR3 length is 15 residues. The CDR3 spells CASSSGGGPTYEQYF. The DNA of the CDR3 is TGTGCCAGCAGCTCAGGGGGAGGACCCACCTACGAGCAGTACTTC. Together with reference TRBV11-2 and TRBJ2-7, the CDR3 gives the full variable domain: EAGVAQSPRYKIIEKRQSVAFWCNPISGHATLYWYQQILGQGPKLLIQFQNNGVVDDSQLPKDRFSAERLKGVDSTLKIQPAKLEDSAVYLCASSSGGGPTYEQYFGPGTRLTVT.

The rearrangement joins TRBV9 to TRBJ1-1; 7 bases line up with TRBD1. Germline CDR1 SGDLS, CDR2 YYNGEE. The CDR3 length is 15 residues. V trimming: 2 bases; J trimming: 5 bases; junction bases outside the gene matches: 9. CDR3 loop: CASSVEPGQSTEAFF. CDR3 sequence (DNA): TGTGCCAGCAGCGTGGAGCCGGGACAGTCAACTGAAGCTTTCTTT.

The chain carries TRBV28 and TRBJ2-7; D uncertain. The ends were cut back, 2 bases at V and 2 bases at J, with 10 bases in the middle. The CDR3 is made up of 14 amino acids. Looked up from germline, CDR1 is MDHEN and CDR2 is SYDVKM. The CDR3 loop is CASSLPSLPYEQYF. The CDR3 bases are TGTGCCAGCAGTTTACCGTCTCTCCCCTACGAGCAGTACTTC.

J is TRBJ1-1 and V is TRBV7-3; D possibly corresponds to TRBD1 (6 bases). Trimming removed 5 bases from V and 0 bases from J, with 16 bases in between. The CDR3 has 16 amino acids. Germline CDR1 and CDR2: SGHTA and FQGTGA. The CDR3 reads CASSPGTLVLNTEAFF. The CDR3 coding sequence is TGTGCCAGCAGCCCCGGGACATTGGTCCTGAACACTGAAGCTTTCTTT.

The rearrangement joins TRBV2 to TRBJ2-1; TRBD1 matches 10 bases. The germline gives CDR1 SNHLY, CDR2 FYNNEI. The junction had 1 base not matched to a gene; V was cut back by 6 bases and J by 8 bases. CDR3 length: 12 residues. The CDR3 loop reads CASRTGGYEQFF. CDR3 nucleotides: TGTGCCAGCAGGACAGGGGGCTATGAGCAGTTCTTC.

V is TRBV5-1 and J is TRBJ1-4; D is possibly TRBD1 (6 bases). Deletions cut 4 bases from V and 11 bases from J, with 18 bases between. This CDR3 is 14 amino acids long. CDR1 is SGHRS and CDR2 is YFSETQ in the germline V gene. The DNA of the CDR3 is TGCGCCAGCAGCCTCAGAGGACAGACGGGGAAACTGTTTTTT. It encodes CASSLRGQTGKLFF.

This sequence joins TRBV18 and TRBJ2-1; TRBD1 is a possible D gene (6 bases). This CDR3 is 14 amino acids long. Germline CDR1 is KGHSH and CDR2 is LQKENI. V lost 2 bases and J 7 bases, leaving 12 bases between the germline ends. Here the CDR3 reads CASSPGQGWNEQFF. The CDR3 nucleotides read TGTGCCAGCTCACCAGGCCAGGGGTGGAATGAGCAGTTCTTC.

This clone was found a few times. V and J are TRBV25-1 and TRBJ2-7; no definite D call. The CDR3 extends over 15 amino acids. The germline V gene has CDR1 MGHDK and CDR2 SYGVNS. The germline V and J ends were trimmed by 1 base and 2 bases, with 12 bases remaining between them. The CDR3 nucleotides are TGTGCCAGCAGTGAATCGCCGGCCAGGACCTACGAGCAGTACTTC. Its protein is CASSESPARTYEQYF.

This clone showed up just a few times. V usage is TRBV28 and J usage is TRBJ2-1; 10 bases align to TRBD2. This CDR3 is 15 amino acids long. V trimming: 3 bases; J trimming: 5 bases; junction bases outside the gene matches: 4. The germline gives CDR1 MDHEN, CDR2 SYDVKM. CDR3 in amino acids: CASSFGLAAHNEQFF. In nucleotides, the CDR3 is TGTGCCAGCAGTTTCGGACTAGCGGCACACAATGAGCAGTTCTTC.

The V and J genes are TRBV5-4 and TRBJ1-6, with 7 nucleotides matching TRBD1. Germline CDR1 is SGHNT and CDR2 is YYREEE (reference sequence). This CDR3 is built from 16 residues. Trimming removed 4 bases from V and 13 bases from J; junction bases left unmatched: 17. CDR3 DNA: TGTGCCAGCAGCCTGACAGGGTTTTTGTCCATTCCCCCCCTCCACTTT. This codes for CASSLTGFLSIPPLHF.

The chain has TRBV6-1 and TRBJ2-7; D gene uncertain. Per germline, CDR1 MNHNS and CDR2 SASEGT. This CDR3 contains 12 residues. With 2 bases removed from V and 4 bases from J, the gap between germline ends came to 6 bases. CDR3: CASSEMRYEQYF. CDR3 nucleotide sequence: TGTGCCAGCAGTGAAATGCGGTACGAGCAGTACTTC.

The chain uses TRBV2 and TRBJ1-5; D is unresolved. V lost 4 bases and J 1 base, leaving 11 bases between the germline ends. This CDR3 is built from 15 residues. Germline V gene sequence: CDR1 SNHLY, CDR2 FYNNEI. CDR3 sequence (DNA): TGTGCCAGCAGTGCTATTATGTGGAGCAATCAGCCCCAGCATTTT. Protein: CASSAIMWSNQPQHF.

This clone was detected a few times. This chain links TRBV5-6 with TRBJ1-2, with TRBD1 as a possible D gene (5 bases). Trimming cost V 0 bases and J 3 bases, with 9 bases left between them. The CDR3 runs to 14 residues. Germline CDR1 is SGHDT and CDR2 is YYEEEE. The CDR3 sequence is CASSLGGWDYGYTF. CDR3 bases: TGTGCCAGCAGCTTGGGGGGCTGGGACTATGGCTACACCTTC. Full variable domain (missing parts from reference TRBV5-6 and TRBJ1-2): DAGVTQSPTHLIKTRGQQVTLRCSPKSGHDTVSWYQQALGQGPQFIFQYYEEEERQRGNFPDRFSGHQFPNYSSELNVNALLLGDSALYLCASSLGGWDYGYTFGSGTRLTVV.

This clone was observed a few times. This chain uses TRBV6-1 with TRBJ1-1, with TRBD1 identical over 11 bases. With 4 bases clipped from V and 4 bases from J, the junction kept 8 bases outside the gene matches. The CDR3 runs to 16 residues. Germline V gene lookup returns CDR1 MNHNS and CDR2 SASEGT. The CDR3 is CASSGTTGTGGTEAFF. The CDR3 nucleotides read TGTGCCAGCAGTGGAACAACCGGGACAGGGGGCACTGAAGCTTTCTTT.

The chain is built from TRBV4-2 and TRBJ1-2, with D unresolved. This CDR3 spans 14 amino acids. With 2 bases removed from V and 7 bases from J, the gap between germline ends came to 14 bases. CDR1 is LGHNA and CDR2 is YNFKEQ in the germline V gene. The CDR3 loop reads CASSQTLVVRGYTF. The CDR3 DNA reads TGTGCCAGCAGCCAAACGCTTGTCGTGCGTGGCTACACCTTC.

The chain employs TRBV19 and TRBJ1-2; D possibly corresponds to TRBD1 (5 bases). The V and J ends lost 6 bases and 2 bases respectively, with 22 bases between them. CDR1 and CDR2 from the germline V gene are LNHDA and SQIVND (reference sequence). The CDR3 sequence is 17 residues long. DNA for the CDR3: TGTGCCAGTAGCTTCTTCCAAAAGACAGACATGAACTATGGCTACACCTTC. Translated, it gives CASSFFQKTDMNYGYTF.

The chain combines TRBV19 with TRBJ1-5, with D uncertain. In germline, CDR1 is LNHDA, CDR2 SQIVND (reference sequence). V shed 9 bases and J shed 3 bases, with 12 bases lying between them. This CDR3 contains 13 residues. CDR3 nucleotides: TGTGCCAGCACCTCGAGGGACAATCAGCCCCAGCATTTT. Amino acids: CASTSRDNQPQHF. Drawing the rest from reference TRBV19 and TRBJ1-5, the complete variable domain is DGGITQSPKYLFRKEGQNVTLSCEQNLNHDAMYWYRQDPGQGLRLIYYSQIVNDFQKGDIAEGYSVSREKKESFPLTVTSAQKNPTAFYLCASTSRDNQPQHFGDGTRLSIL.

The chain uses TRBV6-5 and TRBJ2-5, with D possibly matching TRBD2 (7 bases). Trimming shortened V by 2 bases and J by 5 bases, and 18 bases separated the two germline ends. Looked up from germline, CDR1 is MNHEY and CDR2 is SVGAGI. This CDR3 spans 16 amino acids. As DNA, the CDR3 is TGTGCCAGCAGTTACGATCGCTCAGGGGAGGGGGAGACCCAGTACTTC. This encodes CASSYDRSGEGETQYF.

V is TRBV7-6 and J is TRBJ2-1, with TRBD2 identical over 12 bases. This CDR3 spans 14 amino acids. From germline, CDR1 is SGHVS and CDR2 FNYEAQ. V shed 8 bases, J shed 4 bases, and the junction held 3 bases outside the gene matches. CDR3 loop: CASSGLAGYNEQFF. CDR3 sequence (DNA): TGTGCCAGCTCAGGACTAGCGGGATACAATGAGCAGTTCTTC.